A selection of T cell receptor beta chains follows, all from one sample in a study of early T cells in non-severe SARS-CoV-2 infection. Using its own MiXCR run on the 5' RACE reads, TCRdb lists one record per CDR3 protein. The sample lists roughly 56,000 distinct CDR3 sequences, approximately 9% occurring once. The sequenced sample consisted of whole blood. The source of these receptors is an adult who was a healthcare worker with PCR-confirmed SARS-CoV-2 infection or an uninfected control (not recorded which). Each CDR3 is given with its conserved first and last residue. Each record gives: V gene, J gene, D gene, clone size, CDR3 DNA, CDR3 protein. A D gene is named only where the DNA matches it firmly. Size values are once, few and many counts, or a class for expanded clones, and some rows have none.

TRBV20-1	TRBJ2-3	.	.	TGCAGTGCTATTAAGAGTTCAGATACGCAGTATTTT	CSAIKSSDTQYF
TRBV12-3/TRBV12-4	TRBJ1-4	.	few	TGTGCCAGCAGTTCGGGGGGGAAGGGTACTTATGAAAAACTGTTTTTT	CASSSGGKGTYEKLFF
TRBV20-1	TRBJ2-5	.	.	TGCAGTGCTAGAGCGGGACACGAGACCCAGTACTTC	CSARAGHETQYF
TRBV12-3/TRBV12-4	TRBJ2-2	TRBD2	few	TGTGCCAGCAGGGAACGGGGGGGCACCGGGGAGCTGTTTTTT	CASRERGGTGELFF
TRBV30	TRBJ2-3	.	few	TGTGCCTGGAGCAAGATGGCAGGGTCTAGCACAGATACGCAGTATTTT	CAWSKMAGSSTDTQYF
TRBV21-1	TRBJ2-4	.	many	TGTGCCAGGCTGGAGCGGAAAAACATTCAGTACTTC	CARLERKNIQYF
TRBV10-2	TRBJ1-1	TRBD1	few	TGCGCCAGCAGTGATCGGGTGAGGGACAGGGGGTCTGAAGCTTTCTTT	CASSDRVRDRGSEAFF
TRBV12-2	TRBJ2-3	.	.	TGTGCAACCCTCGACAATGGCACAGATACGCAGTATTTT	CATLDNGTDTQYF
TRBV12-3/TRBV12-4	TRBJ2-5	.	few	TGTGCCAGCAGTGCATCCGACCTGAGGGAGACCCAGTACTTC	CASSASDLRETQYF
TRBV4-1	TRBJ2-2	.	.	TGCGCCAGCAGCACGGCAGGGGTCGGGGAGCTGTTTTTT	CASSTAGVGELFF
TRBV18	TRBJ1-1	.	many	TGTGCCAGCTCGCTTGGGACGGTGAACACTGAAGCTTTCTTT	CASSLGTVNTEAFF
TRBV11-3	TRBJ2-1	TRBD1	.	TGTGCCAGCAGCTTAGATCCCCTACAGGGGGCACATGAGCAGTTCTTC	CASSLDPLQGAHEQFF
TRBV29-1	TRBJ1-3	.	.	TGCAGCGTTGTGACCAACGGAAACACCATATATTTT	CSVVTNGNTIYF
TRBV4-1	TRBJ2-2	.	few	TGCGCCAGCAGCCAGCCTAGGAAGTCCGGGGAGCTGTTTTTT	CASSQPRKSGELFF
TRBV19	TRBJ1-1	.	few	TGTGCCAGCTCCCCAGTAGGAGGGGACACTGAAGCTTTCTTT	CASSPVGGDTEAFF
TRBV20-1	TRBJ1-2	.	.	TGCAGTGCTAGTCAACGGCAGCCCTATGGCTACACCTTC	CSASQRQPYGYTF
TRBV5-1	TRBJ2-4	.	few	TGCGCCAGCAGCGGAGTCGTAACGGGCATTCAGTACTTC	CASSGVVTGIQYF